This T cell receptor (beta chain) was identified during a study of T cell responses to AZD1222 COVID-19 vaccine. Only in-frame clones appear in the TCRdb table, and some are missing; sequencing was by immunoSEQ multiplex PCR. The sample contains some 130,000 clones, about four fifths of which appear only once. V lost 4 bases and J lost 3; bases outside the gene matches: 17. The germline V gene encodes CDR1 SSHAT and CDR2 FNYEAQ (reference sequence). The CDR3 has 20 amino acids. This chain connects TRBV7-7 to TRBJ1-3; 11 positions agree with TRBD1. The sequence came from an adult in good health. The material was peripheral blood, obtained on day 0 of AZD1222 vaccination. In nucleotides, the CDR3 is TGTGCCAGCAGCTATTACTCCGGGACAGGGGGACGTGTTAGTGGAAACACCATATATTTT. Amino acid sequence: CASSYYSGTGGRVSGNTIYF. The whole variable domain, filled in from reference TRBV7-7 and TRBJ1-3, reads GAGVSQSPRYKVTKRGQDVTLRCDPISSHATLYWYQQALGQGPEFLTYFNYEAQPDKSGLPSDRFSAERPEGSISTLTIQRTEQRDSAMYRCASSYYSGTGGRVSGNTIYFGEGSWLTVV.